The 2 T cell receptor beta chains below were found in one sample sequenced in a study of persistence of HIV-infected CD4 T cells. Cells were stimulated nonspecifically with anti-CD3/anti-CD28 magnetic beads. Responding CD4+ T cells were sorted by upregulation of both CD40 ligand and CD69. Their specific antigens are unknown. The immunoSEQ assay was version 4, run in survey mode. The method was immunoSEQ multiplex PCR; TCRdb's version includes in-frame clones alone and lacks a portion of them. The repertoire includes under 45,000 clones, around 90% of them detected once, and over 0.9% sits in the top ten. Specimen: CD4+ T cells sorted from PBMCs after roughly 18-hour stimulation, collected from a patient who received antiretroviral therapy. Receptors were obtained from an adult man with HIV who was CMV-seropositive.

The chain links TRBV19 to TRBJ1-2; tentatively, D is TRBD1 (5 bases). CDR3 size: 15 residues. The V gene lost 3 bases and the J gene lost 0 bases, with 11 bases spanning the gap. Germline-derived CDR1 and CDR2 are LNHDA and SQIVND (reference sequence). The CDR3 sequence is CASSITGTANYGYTF. The CDR3, as DNA: TGTGCCAGTAGTATTACAGGTACAGCTAACTATGGCTACACCTTC. Complete variable domain (other parts from reference TRBV19 and TRBJ1-2): DGGITQSPKYLFRKEGQNVTLSCEQNLNHDAMYWYRQDPGQGLRLIYYSQIVNDFQKGDIAEGYSVSREKKESFPLTVTSAQKNPTAFYLCASSITGTANYGYTFGSGTRLTVV.

The V and J genes are TRBV28 and TRBJ1-2; TRBD1 is a possible D gene (6 bases). There are 14 residues in the CDR3. Between the trimmed V and J ends, which lost 2 bases and 4 bases, there was a span of 11 bases. Germline V gives CDR1 MDHEN, CDR2 SYDVKM. CDR3 protein: CASSLAQGAYGYTF. As DNA, the CDR3 is TGTGCCAGCAGTTTAGCACAGGGAGCCTATGGCTACACCTTC.